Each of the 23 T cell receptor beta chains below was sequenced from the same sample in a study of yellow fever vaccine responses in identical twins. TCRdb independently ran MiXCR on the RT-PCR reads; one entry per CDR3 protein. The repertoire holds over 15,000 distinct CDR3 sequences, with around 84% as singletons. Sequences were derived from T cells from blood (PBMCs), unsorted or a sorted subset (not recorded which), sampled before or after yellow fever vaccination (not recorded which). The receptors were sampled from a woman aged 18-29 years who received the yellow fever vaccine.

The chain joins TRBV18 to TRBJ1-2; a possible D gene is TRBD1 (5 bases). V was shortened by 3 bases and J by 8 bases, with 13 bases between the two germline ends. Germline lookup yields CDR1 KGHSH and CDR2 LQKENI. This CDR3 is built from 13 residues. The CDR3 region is CASSPGRAGGYTF. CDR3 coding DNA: TGTGCCAGCTCACCCGGCAGGGCCGGAGGCTACACCTTC. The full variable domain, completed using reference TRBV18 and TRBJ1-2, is NAGVMQNPRHLVRRRGQEARLRCSPMKGHSHVYWYRQLPEEGLKFMVYLQKENIIDESGMPKERFSAEFPKEGPSILRIQQVVRGDSAAYFCASSPGRAGGYTFGSGTRLTVV.

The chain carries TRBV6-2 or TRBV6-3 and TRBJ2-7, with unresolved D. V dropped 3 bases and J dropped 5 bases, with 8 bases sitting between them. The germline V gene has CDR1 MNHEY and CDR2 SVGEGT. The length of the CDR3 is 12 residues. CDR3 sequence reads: CASSYLGNEQYF. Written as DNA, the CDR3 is TGTGCCAGCAGTTATCTCGGCAACGAGCAGTACTTC.

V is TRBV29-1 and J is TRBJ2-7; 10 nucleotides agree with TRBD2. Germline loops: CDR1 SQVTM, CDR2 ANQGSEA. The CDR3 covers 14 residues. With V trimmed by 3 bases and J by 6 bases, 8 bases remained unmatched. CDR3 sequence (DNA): TGCAGCGTTGAGCTAGCGGGAGTACTAGGCGAGCAGTACTTC. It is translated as CSVELAGVLGEQYF.

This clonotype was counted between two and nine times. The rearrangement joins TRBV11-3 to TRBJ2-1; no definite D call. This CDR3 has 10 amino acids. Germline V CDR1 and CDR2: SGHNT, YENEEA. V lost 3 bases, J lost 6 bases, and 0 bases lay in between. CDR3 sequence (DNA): TGTGCCAGCAGCTTCAATGAGCAGTTCTTC. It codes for CASSFNEQFF.

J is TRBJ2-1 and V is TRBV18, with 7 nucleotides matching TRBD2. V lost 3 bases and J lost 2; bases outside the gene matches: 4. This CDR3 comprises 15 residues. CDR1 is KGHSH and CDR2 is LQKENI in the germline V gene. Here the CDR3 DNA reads TGTGCCAGCTCACCTAGAGCGGGACCCTACAATGAGCAGTTCTTC. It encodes CASSPRAGPYNEQFF.

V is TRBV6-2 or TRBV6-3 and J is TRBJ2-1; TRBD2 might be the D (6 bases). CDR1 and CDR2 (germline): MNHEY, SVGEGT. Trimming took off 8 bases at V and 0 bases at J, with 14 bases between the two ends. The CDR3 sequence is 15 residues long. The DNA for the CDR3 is TGTGCCAGCGGAAAGCGGGTGAGCTCCTACAATGAGCAGTTCTTC. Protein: CASGKRVSSYNEQFF.

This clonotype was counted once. In nucleotides, the CDR3 is TGCAGTGCACGTGTACAGGGACCTGAGCAGTTCTTC. This translates into CSARVQGPEQFF. The rearrangement joins TRBV20-1 to TRBJ2-1; perhaps TRBD1 as D (6 bases). V gave up 6 bases and J gave up 9 bases, with 15 bases separating them. Germline-derived CDR1 and CDR2 are DFQATT and SNEGSKA (reference sequence). The CDR3 spans 12 residues.

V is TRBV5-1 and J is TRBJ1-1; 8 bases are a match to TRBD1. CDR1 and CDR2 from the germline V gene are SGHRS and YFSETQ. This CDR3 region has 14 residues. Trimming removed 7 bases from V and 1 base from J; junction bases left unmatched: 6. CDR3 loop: CASASGGPNTEAFF. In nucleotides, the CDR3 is TGCGCCAGCGCCTCAGGGGGCCCGAACACTGAAGCTTTCTTT. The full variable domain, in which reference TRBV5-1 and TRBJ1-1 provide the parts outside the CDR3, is KAGVTQTPRYLIKTRGQQVTLSCSPISGHRSVSWYQQTPGQGLQFLFEYFSETQRNKGNFPGRFSGRQFSNSRSEMNVSTLELGDSALYLCASASGGPNTEAFFGQGTRLTVV.

CDR3 nucleotides: TGTGCCAGCTCACCTAGCGACGGGAGATCCTACGAGCAGTACTTC. It yields the protein CASSPSDGRSYEQYF. The rearrangement links TRBV18 to TRBJ2-7; perhaps TRBD2 as D (6 bases). Germline V gene lookup returns CDR1 KGHSH and CDR2 LQKENI. The CDR3 runs to 15 residues. The ends were cut back, 3 bases at V and 1 base at J, with 13 bases in the middle. Together with reference TRBV18 and TRBJ2-7, the CDR3 gives the full variable domain: NAGVMQNPRHLVRRRGQEARLRCSPMKGHSHVYWYRQLPEEGLKFMVYLQKENIIDESGMPKERFSAEFPKEGPSILRIQQVVRGDSAAYFCASSPSDGRSYEQYFGPGTRLTVT.

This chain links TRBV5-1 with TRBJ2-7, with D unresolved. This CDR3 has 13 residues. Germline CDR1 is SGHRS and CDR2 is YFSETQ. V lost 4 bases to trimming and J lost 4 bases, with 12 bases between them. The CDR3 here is CASSRSRIYEQYF. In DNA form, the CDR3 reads TGCGCCAGCAGCAGAAGCAGAATATACGAGCAGTACTTC.

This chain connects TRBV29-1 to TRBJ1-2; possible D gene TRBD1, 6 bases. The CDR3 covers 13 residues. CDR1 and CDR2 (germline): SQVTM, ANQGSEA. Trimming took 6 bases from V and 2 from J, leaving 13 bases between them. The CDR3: CSVRDIWNYGYTF. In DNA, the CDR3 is TGCAGCGTCCGGGACATATGGAACTATGGCTACACCTTC.

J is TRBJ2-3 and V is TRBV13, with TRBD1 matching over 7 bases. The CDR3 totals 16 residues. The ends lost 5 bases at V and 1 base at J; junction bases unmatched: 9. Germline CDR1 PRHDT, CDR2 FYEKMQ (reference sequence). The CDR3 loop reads CASSQGDRPGTDTQYF. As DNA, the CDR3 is TGTGCCAGCAGCCAAGGGGACAGACCAGGCACAGATACGCAGTATTTT.

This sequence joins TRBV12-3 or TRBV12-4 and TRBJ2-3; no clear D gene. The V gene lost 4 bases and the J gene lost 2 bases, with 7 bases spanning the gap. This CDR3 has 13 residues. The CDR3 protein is CASSSQLTDTQYF. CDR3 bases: TGTGCCAGCAGTTCCCAACTCACAGATACGCAGTATTTT.

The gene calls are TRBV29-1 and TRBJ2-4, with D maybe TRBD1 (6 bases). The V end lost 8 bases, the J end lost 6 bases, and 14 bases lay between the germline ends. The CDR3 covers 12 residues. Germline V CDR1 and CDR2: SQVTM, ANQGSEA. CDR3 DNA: TGCAGCTATAGACAGGATGCAAACATTCAGTACTTC. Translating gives CSYRQDANIQYF.

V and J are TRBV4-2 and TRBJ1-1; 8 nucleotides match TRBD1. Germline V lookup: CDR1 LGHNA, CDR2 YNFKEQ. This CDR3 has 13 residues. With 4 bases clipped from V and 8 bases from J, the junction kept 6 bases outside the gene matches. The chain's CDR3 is CASSPDRGLEAFF. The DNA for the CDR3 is TGTGCCAGCAGCCCTGACAGGGGATTAGAAGCTTTCTTT.

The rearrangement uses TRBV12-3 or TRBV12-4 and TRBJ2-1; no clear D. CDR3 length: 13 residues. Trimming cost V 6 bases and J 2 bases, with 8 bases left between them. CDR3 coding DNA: TGTGCCAGCAGCCTTCTACCCTACAATGAGCAGTTCTTC. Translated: CASSLLPYNEQFF.

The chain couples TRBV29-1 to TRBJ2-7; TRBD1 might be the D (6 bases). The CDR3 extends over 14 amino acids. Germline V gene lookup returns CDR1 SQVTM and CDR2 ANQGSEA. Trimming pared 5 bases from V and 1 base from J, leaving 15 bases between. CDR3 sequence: CSVYGQQRSYEQYF. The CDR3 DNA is TGCAGCGTTTACGGACAGCAAAGATCCTACGAGCAGTACTTC.

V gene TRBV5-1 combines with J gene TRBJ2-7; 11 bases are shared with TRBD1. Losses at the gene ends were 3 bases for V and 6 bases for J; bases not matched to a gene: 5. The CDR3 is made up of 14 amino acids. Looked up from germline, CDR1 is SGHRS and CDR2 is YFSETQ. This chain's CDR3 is CASSYGQGAFEQYF. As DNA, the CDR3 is TGCGCCAGCAGCTATGGACAGGGGGCTTTCGAGCAGTACTTC.

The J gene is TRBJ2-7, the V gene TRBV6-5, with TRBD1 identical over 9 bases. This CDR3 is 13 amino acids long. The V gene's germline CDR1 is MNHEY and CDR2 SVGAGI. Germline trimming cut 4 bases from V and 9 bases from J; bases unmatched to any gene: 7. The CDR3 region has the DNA TGTGCCAGCAGTTTACAGGGGGCCTTCGGGCAGTACTTC. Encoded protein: CASSLQGAFGQYF.

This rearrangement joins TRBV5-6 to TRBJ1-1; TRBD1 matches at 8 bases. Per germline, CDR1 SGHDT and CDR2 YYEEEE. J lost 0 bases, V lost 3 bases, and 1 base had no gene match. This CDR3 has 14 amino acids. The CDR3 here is CASSWTGLNTEAFF. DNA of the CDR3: TGTGCCAGCAGCTGGACAGGGTTGAACACTGAAGCTTTCTTT.

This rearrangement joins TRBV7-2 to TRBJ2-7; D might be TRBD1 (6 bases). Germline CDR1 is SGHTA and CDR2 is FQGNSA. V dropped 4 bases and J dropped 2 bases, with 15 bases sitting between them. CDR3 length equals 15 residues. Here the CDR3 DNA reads TGTGCCAGCAGCTCTTGGACAGACTATACCTACGAGCAGTACTTC. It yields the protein CASSSWTDYTYEQYF.

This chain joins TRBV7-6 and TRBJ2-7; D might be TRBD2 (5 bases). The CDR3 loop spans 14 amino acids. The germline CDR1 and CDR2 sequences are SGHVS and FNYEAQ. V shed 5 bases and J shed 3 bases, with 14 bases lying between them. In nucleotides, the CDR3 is TGTGCCAGCAGCACCCACGGGATAGACTACGAGCAGTACTTC. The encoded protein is CASSTHGIDYEQYF. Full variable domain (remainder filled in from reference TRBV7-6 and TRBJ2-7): GAGVSQSPRYKVTKRGQDVALRCDPISGHVSLYWYRQALGQGPEFLTYFNYEAQQDKSGLPNDRFSAERPEGSISTLTIQRTEQRDSAMYRCASSTHGIDYEQYFGPGTRLTVT.

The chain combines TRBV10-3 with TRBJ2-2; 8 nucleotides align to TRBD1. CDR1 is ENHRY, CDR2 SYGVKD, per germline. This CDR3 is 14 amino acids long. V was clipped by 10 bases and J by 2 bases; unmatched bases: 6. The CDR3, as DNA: TGTGCCACCGGACAGGGCTTAAACACCGGGGAGCTGTTTTTT. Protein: CATGQGLNTGELFF.